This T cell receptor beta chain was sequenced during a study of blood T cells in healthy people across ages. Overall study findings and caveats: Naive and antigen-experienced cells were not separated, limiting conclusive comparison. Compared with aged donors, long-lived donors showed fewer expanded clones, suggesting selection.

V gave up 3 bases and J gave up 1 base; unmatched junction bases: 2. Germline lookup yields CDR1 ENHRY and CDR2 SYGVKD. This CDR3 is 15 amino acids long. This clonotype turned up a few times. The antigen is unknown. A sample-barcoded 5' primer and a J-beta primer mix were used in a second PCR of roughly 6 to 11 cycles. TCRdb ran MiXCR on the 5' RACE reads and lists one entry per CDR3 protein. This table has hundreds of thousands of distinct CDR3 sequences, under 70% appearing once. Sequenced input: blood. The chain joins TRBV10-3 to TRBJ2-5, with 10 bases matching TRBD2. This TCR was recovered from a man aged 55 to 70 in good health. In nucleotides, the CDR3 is TGTGCCATCAGTGACCGGACTAGCGGCCAAGAGACCCAGTACTTC. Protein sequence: CAISDRTSGQETQYF.